This TCR beta chain emerged from a study of beta chain features in type 1 diabetes. Study-level points and caveats: When Type 1 diabetes patients were examined, their TCRB CDR3s proved moderately but significantly shorter in all four CD4+ subsets. Sampled from patients, naive, central memory and Treg TCRB repertoires appeared more similar than those sampled from healthy donors. Reads derived from cDNA could over-represent cells showing high TCR expression.

Expressed TCRB transcripts were sequenced because the isolated RNA had all been reverse transcribed beforehand. There were approximately 3.7 million reads on average in the naive, central memory and regulatory T cell samples. Clones were sequenced by immunoSEQ multiplex PCR, and TCRdb holds only the in-frame ones, with some missing. The sample records a few hundred thousand clones, 9.5% to 10% being singletons. Staining for CD45RO/CCR7/CD25/CD127/CD95/CD27 allowed sorting of CD4+ naive, central memory, regulatory and stem cell-like memory cells. This clone appeared a few times. Its antigen remains unknown. This specimen includes other DNA sequences encoding the same CDR3. Material for sequencing was central memory CD4+ T cells from blood. The receptor was isolated from a man aged 25-45 years with type 1 diabetes.

The CDR3 loop reads CASSQEETDTQYF. In DNA, the CDR3 is TGCGCCAGCAGCCAAGAAGAAACAGATACGCAGTATTTT. V is TRBV4-1 and J is TRBJ2-3; D gene uncertain. From germline, CDR1 is MGHRA and CDR2 YSYEKL. The CDR3 consists of 13 residues. V was clipped by 0 bases and J by 3 bases, with 4 bases between them.